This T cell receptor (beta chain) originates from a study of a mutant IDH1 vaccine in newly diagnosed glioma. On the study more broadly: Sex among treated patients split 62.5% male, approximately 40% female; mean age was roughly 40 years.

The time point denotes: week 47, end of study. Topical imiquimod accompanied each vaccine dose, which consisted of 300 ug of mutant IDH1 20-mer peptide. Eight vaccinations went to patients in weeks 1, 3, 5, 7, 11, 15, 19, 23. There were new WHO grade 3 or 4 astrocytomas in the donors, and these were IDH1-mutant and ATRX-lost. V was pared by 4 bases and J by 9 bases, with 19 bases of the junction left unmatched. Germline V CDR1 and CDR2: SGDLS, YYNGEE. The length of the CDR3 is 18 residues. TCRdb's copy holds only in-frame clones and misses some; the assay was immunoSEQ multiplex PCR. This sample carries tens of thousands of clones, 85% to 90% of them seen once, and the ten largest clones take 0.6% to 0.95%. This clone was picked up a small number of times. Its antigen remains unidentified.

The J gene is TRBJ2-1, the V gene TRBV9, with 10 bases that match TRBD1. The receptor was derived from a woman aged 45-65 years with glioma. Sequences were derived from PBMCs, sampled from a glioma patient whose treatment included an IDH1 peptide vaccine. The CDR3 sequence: CASSLLGGGTGVIGEQFF. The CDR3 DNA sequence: TGTGCCAGCAGCTTATTAGGGGGAGGGACAGGGGTAATTGGTGAGCAGTTCTTC.